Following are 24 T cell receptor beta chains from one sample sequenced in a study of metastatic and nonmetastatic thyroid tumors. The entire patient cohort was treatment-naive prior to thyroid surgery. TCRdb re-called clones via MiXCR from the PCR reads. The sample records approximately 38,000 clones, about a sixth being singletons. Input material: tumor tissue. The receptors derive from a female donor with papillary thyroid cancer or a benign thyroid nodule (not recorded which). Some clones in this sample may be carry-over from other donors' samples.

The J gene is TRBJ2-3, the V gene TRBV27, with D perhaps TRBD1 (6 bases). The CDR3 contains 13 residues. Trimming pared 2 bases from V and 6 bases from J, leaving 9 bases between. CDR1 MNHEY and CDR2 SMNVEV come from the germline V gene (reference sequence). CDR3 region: CASSLPGVDTQYF. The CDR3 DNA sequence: TGTGCCAGCAGTTTACCAGGGGTCGATACGCAGTATTTT.

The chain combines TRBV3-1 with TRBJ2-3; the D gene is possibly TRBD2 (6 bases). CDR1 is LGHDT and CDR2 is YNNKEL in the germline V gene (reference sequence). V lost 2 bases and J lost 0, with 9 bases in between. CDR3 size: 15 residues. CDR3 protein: CASSQNAGSTDTQYF. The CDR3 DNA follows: TGTGCCAGCAGCCAAAATGCGGGAAGCACAGATACGCAGTATTTT.

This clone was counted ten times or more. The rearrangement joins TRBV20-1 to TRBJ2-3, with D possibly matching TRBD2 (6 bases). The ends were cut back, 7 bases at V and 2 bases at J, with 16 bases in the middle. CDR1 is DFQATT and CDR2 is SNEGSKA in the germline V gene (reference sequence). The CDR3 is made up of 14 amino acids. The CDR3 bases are TGCAGTGAAACCGGGACTTTGAACACAGATACGCAGTATTTT. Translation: CSETGTLNTDTQYF.

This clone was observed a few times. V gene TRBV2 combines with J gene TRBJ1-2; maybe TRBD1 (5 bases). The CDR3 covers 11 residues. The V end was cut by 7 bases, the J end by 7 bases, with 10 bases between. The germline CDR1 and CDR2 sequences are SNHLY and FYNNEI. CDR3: CASIGRAGYTF. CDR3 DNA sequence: TGTGCCAGCATCGGCAGGGCTGGCTACACCTTC.

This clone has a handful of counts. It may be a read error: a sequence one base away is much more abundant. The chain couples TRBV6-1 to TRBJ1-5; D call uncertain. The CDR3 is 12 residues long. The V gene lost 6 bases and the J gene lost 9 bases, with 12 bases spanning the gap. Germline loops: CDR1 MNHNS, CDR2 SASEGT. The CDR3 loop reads CASRVLGVPQHF. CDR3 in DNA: TGTGCCAGCAGGGTACTAGGTGTGCCCCAGCATTTT.

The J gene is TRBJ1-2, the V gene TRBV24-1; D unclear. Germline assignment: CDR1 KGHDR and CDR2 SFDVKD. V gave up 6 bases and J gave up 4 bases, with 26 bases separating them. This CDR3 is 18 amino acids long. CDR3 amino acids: CATSCSTRRSDAPYGYTF. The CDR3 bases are TGTGCCACCAGTTGTTCAACCCGTAGGTCAGACGCGCCCTATGGCTACACCTTC.

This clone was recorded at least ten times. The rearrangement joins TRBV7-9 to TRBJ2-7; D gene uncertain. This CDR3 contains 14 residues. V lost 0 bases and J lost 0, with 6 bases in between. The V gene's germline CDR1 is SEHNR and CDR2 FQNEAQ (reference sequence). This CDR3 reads CASSLAENSYEQYF. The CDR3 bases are TGTGCCAGCAGCTTAGCAGAGAACTCCTACGAGCAGTACTTC.

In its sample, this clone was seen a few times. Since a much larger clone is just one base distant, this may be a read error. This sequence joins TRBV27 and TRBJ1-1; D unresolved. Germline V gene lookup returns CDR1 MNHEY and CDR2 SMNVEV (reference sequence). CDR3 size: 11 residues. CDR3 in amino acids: CASRSGNEDFF. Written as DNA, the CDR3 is TGTGCCAGCAGGTCCGGGAATGAAGATTTCTTT.

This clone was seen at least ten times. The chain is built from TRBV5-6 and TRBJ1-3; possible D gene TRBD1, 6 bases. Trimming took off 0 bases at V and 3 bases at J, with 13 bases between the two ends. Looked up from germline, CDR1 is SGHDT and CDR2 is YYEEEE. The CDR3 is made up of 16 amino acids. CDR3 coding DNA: TGTGCCAGCAGCTTGGAGGGACATAACTATGGAAACACCATATATTTT. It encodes CASSLEGHNYGNTIYF. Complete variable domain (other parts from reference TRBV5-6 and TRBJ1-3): DAGVTQSPTHLIKTRGQQVTLRCSPKSGHDTVSWYQQALGQGPQFIFQYYEEEERQRGNFPDRFSGHQFPNYSSELNVNALLLGDSALYLCASSLEGHNYGNTIYFGEGSWLTVV.

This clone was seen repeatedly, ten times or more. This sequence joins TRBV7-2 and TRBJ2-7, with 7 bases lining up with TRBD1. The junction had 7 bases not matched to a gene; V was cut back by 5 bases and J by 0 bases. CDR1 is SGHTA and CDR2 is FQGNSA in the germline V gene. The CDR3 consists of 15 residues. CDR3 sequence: CASSLDRATSYEQYF. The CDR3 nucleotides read TGTGCCAGCAGCCTTGACAGGGCTACCTCCTACGAGCAGTACTTC.

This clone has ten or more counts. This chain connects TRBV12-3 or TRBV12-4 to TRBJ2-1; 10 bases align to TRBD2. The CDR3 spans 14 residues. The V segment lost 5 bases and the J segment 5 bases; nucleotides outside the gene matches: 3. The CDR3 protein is CASSLTSGDNEQFF. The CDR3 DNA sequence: TGTGCCAGCAGTCTTACTAGCGGGGACAATGAGCAGTTCTTC.

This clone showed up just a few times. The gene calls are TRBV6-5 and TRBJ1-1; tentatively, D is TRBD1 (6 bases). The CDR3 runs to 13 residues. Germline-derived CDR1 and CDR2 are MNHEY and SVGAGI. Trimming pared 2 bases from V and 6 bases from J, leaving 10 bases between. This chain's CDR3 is CASSYGGHAEAFF. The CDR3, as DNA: TGTGCCAGCAGTTACGGGGGGCACGCTGAAGCTTTCTTT.

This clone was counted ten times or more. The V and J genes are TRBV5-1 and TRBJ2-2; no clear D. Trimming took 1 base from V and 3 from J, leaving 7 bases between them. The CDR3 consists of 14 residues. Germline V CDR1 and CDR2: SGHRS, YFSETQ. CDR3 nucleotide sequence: TGCGCCAGCAGCTTGAACACCTACACCGGGGAGCTGTTTTTT. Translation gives CASSLNTYTGELFF.

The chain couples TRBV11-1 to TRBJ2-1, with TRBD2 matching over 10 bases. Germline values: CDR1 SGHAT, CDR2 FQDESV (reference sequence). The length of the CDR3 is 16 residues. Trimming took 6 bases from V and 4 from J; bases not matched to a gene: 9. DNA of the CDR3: TGTGCCAGCAGGAGATCGCTGGGACTAGCGTACAATGAGCAGTTCTTC. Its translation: CASRRSLGLAYNEQFF.

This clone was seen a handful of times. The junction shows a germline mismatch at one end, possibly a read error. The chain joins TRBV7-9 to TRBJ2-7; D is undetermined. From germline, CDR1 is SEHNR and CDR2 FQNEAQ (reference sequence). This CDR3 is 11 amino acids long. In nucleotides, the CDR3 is TGTACCAGCAGCGTGGTCTACGAGCAGTACTTC. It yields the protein CTSSVVYEQYF.

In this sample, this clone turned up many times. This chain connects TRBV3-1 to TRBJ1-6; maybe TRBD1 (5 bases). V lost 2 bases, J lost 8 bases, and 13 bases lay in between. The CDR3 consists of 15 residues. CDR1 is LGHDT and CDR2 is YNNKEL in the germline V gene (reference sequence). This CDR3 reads CASSQLGTADSPLHF. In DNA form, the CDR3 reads TGTGCCAGCAGCCAACTCGGGACGGCTGATTCACCCCTCCACTTT.

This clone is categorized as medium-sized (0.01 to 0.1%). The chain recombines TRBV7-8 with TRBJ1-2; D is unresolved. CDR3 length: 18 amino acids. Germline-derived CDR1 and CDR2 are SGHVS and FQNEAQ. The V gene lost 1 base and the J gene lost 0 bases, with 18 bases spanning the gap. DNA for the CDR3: TGTGCCAGCAGCTTAGAAGTAGGTTGGGAGGCAGCTAACTATGGCTACACCTTC. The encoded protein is CASSLEVGWEAANYGYTF.

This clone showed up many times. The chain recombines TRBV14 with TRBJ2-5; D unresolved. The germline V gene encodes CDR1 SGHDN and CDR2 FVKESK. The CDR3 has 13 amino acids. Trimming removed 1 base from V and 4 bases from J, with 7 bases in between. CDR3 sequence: CASSQVDRETQYF. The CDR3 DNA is TGTGCCAGCAGCCAAGTGGATAGAGAGACCCAGTACTTC.

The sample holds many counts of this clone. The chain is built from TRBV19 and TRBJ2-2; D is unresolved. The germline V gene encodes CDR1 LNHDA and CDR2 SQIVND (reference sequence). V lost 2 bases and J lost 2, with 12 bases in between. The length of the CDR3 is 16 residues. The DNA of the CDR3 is TGTGCCAGTAGTATAATCCTGTGGGGAAACACCGGGGAGCTGTTTTTT. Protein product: CASSIILWGNTGELFF.

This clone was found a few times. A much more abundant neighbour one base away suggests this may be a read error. CDR3: CSSPTSGRTDIQYF. As DNA, the CDR3 is TGCAGTTCCCCGACTAGCGGGAGGACGGACATTCAGTACTTC. The chain is built from TRBV20-1 and TRBJ2-4, with 13 bases fitting TRBD2. This CDR3 has 14 residues. V shed 8 bases and J 8 bases; nucleotides not matched to a gene: 9. Germline CDR1 reads DFQATT; CDR2 reads SNEGSKA (reference sequence).

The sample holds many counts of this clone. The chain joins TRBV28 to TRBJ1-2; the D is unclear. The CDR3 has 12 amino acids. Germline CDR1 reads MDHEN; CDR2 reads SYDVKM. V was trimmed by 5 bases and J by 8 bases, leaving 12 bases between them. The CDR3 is CASSRVKRGYTF. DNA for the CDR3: TGTGCCAGCAGTCGGGTTAAGCGGGGCTACACCTTC.

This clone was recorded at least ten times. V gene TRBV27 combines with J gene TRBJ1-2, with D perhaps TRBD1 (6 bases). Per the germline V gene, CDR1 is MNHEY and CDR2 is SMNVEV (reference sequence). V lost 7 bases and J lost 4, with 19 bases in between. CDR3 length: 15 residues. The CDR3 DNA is TGTGCCAGCAATATTAGGGCAGGGGTGGGCTATGGCTACACCTTC. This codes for CASNIRAGVGYGYTF.

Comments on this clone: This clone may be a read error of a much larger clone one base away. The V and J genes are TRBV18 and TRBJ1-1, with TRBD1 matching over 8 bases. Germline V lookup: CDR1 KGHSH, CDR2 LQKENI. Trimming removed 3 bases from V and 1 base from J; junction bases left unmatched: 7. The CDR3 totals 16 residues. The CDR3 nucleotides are TGTGCCAGCTCACCCCAGGGGGCTGTATCGAACACTGAAGCTTTCTTT. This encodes CASSPQGAVSNTEAFF.

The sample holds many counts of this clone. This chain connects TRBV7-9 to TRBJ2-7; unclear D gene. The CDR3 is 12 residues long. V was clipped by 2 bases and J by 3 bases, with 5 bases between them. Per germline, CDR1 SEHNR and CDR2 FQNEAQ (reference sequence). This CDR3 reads CASSLTDYEQYF. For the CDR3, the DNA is TGTGCCAGCAGCTTAACCGACTACGAGCAGTACTTC.